The rows below give T cell receptor beta chains drawn from one sample of a study of CD8 T cells in Susac syndrome. TCRdb ran MiXCR on the immunoSEQ multiplex PCR reads and lists one entry per CDR3 protein. The sample lists 300,000 or so distinct CDR3 sequences; just over 90% were seen once. The sequenced material came from CD4+ T cells from PBMCs. Receptors originate from a human donor with multiple sclerosis. Each CDR3 is given with its conserved first and last residue. D genes are given only for firm matches. Clone size, where shown, is once, few, many, or a class for clones that have expanded.

once | . | TRBJ2-2 | TRBV6-2/TRBV6-3 | CASKQWPIGELFF | TGTGCCAGCAAACAGTGGCCCATCGGGGAGCTGTTTTTT
. | TRBD1 | TRBJ1-2 | TRBV29-1 | CSVERGQGVYGYTF | TGCAGCGTTGAGCGGGGACAGGGAGTATATGGCTACACCTTC
. | TRBD2 | TRBJ2-3 | TRBV5-4 | CASSPGGVGGGPYF | TGTGCCAGCAGCCCCGGTGGAGTGGGCGGGGGGCCCTATTTT
once | TRBD2 | TRBJ2-1 | TRBV5-1 | CASSWGLAGGDNEQFF | TGCGCCAGCAGCTGGGGTTTAGCGGGGGGGGACAATGAGCAGTTCTTC
. | TRBD1 | TRBJ2-5 | TRBV9 | CASSVAIGTGAQETQYF | TGTGCCAGCAGCGTAGCTATCGGGACAGGGGCCCAAGAGACCCAGTACTTC
. | . | TRBJ2-2 | TRBV6-1 | CASSEAWVGSTGELFF | TGTGCCAGCAGTGAAGCATGGGTAGGGAGCACCGGGGAGCTGTTTTTT
. | . | TRBJ2-7 | TRBV7-2 | CASSLVLGPYEQYF | TGTGCCAGCAGCTTAGTTCTAGGACCCTACGAGCAGTACTTC
. | TRBD1 | TRBJ1-1 | TRBV2 | CASSDRRQGMNTEAFF | TGTGCCAGCAGTGATCGCAGACAGGGGATGAACACTGAAGCTTTCTTT
. | . | TRBJ1-1 | TRBV6-5 | CASSQRREVTEAFF | TGTGCCAGCAGTCAGCGTAGGGAAGTCACTGAAGCTTTCTTT
few | TRBD2 | TRBJ2-5 | TRBV28 | CASSFAGVETQYF | TGTGCCAGCAGTTTCGCGGGAGTCGAGACCCAGTACTTC
. | . | TRBJ2-2 | TRBV2 | CASSAEGAVTGELFF | TGTGCCAGCAGTGCGGAGGGGGCGGTCACCGGGGAGCTGTTTTTT
. | . | TRBJ1-2 | TRBV4-1 | CASSQDEKGYGYTF | TGCGCCAGCAGCCAAGATGAGAAGGGCTATGGCTACACCTTC
. | . | TRBJ2-3 | TRBV24-1 | CATSPRRDTDTQYF | TGTGCCACCAGCCCCCGAAGGGATACAGATACGCAGTATTTT